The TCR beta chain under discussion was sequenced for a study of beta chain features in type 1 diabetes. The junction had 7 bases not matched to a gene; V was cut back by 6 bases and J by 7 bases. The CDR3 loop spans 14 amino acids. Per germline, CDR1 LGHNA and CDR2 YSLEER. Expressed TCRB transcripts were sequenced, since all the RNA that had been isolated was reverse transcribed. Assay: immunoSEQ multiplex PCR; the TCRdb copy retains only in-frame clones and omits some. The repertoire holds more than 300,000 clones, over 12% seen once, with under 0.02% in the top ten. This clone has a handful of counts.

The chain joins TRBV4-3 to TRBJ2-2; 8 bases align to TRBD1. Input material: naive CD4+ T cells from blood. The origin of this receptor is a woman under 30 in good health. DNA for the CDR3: TGCGCCAGCAGTTTCGGACAGGGAGGCGGGGAGCTGTTTTTT. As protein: CASSFGQGGGELFF.